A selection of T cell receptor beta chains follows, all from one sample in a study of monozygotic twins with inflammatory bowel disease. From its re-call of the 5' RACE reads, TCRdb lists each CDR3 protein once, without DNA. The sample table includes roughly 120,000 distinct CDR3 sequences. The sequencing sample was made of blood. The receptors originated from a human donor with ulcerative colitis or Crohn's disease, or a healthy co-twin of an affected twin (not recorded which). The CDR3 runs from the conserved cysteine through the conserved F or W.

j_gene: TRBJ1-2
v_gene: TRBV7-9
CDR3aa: CASSSQDGSYGYTF

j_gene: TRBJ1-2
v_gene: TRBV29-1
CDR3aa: CSVRYTGEIGYTF

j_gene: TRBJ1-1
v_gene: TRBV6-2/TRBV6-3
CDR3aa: CASSYYLNTEAFF

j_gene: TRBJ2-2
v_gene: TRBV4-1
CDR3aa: CASSQGQGGTGELFF

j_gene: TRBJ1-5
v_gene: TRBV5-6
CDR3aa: CASSLEPDQPQHF

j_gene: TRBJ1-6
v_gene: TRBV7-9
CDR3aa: CASSRQRINSPLHF

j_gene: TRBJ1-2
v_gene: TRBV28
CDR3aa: CACAGDYGYTF

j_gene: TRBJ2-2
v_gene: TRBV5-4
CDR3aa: CASSRTSQDTGELFF

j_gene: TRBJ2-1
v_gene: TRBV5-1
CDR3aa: CASSSHSGNEQFF

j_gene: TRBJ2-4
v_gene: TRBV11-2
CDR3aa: CASRGAGEGIQYF

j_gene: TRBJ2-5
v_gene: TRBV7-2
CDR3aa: CASSPGSITQETQYF

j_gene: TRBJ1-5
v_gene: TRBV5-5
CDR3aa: CASSSYPGGRPGNQPQHF

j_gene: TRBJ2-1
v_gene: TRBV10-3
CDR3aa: CAITPDRGYNEQFF

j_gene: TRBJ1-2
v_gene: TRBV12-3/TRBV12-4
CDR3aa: CASSFNNYGYTF

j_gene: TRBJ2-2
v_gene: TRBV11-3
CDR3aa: CASSSYRGTGELFF

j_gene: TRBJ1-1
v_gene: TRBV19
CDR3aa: CASSMGAGGNTEAFF

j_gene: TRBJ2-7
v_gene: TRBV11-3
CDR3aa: CASSLAAPRSYEQYF

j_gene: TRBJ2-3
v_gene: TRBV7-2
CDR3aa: CASSSTMGSGRETQYF

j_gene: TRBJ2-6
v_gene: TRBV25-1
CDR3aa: CASQWSTSGANVLTF

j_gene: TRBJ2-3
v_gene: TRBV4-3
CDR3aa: CASSQGIPPGDTQYF

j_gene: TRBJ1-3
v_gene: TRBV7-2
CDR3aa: CASSLQGARSSGNTIYF

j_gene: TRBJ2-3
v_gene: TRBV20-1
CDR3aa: CSARPTGGTDTQYF

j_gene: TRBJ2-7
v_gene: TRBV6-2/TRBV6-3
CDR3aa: CASSYPNEQYF

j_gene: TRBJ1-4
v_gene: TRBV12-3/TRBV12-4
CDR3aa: CASSLGGGLEEKLFF

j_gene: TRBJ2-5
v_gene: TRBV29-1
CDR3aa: CSVERVETQYF

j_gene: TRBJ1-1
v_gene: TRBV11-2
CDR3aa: CASSLVGGEAFF

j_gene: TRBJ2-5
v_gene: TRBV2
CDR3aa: CASSGQGQETQYF

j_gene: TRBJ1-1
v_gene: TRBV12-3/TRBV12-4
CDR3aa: CASNPGQLNTEAFF

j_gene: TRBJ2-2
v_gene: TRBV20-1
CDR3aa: CSASGGIGELFF

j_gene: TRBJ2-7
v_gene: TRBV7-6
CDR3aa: CASSLVSGTGGYEQYF

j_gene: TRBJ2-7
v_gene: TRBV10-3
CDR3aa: CATHAQGTKRSYEQYF

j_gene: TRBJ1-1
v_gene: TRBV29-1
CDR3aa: CSVYLQDHTEAFF

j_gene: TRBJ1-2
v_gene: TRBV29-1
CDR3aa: CSVDPPAGRDGYTF

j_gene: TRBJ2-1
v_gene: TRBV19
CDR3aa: CASSIFVGANEQFF

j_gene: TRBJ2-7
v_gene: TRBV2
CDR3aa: CAIKTAYEQYF

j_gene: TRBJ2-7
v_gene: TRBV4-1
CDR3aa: CASSTNPGTSRSSYEQYF

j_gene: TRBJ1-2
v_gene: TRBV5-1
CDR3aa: CASTLGQPSAYGYTF

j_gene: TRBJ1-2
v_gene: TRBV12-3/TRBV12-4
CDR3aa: CASSPRTGEIYGYTF

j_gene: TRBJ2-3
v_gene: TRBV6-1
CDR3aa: CASSDRDGTDTQYF

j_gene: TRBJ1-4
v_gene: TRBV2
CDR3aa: CASSEGQEKLFF

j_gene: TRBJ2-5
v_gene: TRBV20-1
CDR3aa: CSASLSRTRVETQYF

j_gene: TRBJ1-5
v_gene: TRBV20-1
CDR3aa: CSARSPHPTGLNQPQHF